A selection of T cell receptor beta chains follows, all from one sample in a study of blood T cell repertoires in COVID-19. Assay: immunoSEQ multiplex PCR; the TCRdb copy retains only in-frame clones and omits some. The sample comprises over 200,000 clones, approximately 79% of which are singletons, and around 5.4% rests with the top ten. The sample taken for sequencing was peripheral blood. These receptors were obtained from a human donor in a cohort sampled during active COVID-19. The CDR3 runs from the conserved cysteine through the conserved F or W. The D gene is left open where the match is weak. Not every row has a clone size; where given, it reads once, few, many or a size class.

TRBV11-2	TRBD1	-	TRBJ1-1	CASSSTGGHLSTEAFF	TGTGCCAGCAGCTCGACAGGGGGCCATCTCTCCACTGAAGCTTTCTTT
TRBV7-8	TRBD2	once	TRBJ2-7	CASSRLAGEMAEQYF	TGTGCCAGCAGCCGACTAGCGGGAGAGATGGCCGAGCAGTACTTC
TRBV11-2	TRBD2	-	TRBJ2-7	CASSSSGSSYEQYF	TGTGCCAGCAGCTCTAGCGGGAGTTCCTACGAGCAGTACTTC
TRBV5-5	-	-	TRBJ2-7	CASSLSGGYEQYF	TGTGCCAGCAGCTTGAGTGGAGGCTACGAGCAGTACTTC
TRBV6-6	TRBD1	few	TRBJ1-5	CASRTGTDGQPQHF	TGTGCCAGCAGAACCGGGACAGACGGTCAGCCCCAGCATTTT
TRBV4-1	TRBD1	-	TRBJ2-7	CASSQDLTGGINYEQYF	TGCGCCAGCAGCCAAGATCTGACAGGGGGCATTAACTACGAGCAGTACTTC
TRBV25-1	TRBD1	-	TRBJ2-6	CASSDTGVGGANVLTF	TGTGCCAGCAGTGATACAGGGGTGGGTGGGGCCAACGTCCTGACTTTC
TRBV5-6	TRBD2	-	TRBJ2-7	CASSLAGLAVYEQYF	TGTGCCAGCAGCTTGGCGGGACTAGCGGTTTACGAGCAGTACTTC
TRBV6-6	-	-	TRBJ1-4	CASTDRLNEKLFF	TGTGCCAGCACTGACAGGTTAAATGAAAAACTGTTTTTT
TRBV28	-	-	TRBJ1-3	CASSPPDISSGNTIYF	TGTGCCAGCAGCCCCCCTGACATAAGCTCTGGAAACACCATATATTTT
TRBV9	-	-	TRBJ2-2	CASSVGQGRTGELFF	TGTGCCAGCAGCGTAGGTCAGGGTAGAACCGGGGAGCTGTTTTTT
TRBV20-1	-	-	TRBJ1-1	CSAREYATFF	TGCAGTGCTAGAGAGTATGCGACTTTCTTT
TRBV5-4	-	once	TRBJ2-7	CASSLGGTSYEQYF	TGTGCCAGCAGCTTGGGGGGGACTTCCTACGAGCAGTACTTC
TRBV28	-	-	TRBJ1-4	CASTHGPSNEKLFF	TGTGCCAGCACCCACGGTCCCTCTAATGAAAAACTGTTTTTT
TRBV5-4	TRBD1	few	TRBJ2-7	CASSSPGQGLGEQYF	TGTGCCAGCAGCTCACCGGGACAGGGGCTTGGGGAGCAGTACTTC
TRBV7-9	-	-	TRBJ2-1	CASSRDSLQFF	TGTGCCAGCAGCCGAGACTCCCTCCAGTTCTTC
TRBV10-3	-	-	TRBJ2-7	CAISGQGNEQYF	TGTGCCATCAGTGGGCAGGGTAACGAGCAGTACTTC
TRBV7-3	TRBD2	many	TRBJ2-1	CASSLNLAGENEQFF	TGTGCCAGCAGCTTAAATCTAGCGGGAGAGAATGAGCAGTTCTTC
TRBV3-1/TRBV3-2	TRBD1	-	TRBJ1-3	CASSQEYRTGGGNTIYF	TGTGCCAGCAGCCAAGAGTACAGGACAGGGGGTGGAAACACCATATATTTT
TRBV3-1/TRBV3-2	TRBD1	few	TRBJ1-1	CASSPHPGQGVLEAFF	TGTGCCAGCAGCCCCCACCCAGGACAGGGCGTCCTTGAAGCTTTCTTT
TRBV19	TRBD1	-	TRBJ1-2	CASKDRGHDYGYTF	TGTGCCAGTAAGGACAGGGGGCATGACTATGGCTACACCTTC
TRBV19	-	-	TRBJ1-2	CASSMGRLANYGYTF	TGTGCCAGTAGTATGGGCCGGTTAGCTAACTATGGCTACACCTTC
TRBV6-5	TRBD1	-	TRBJ2-7	CASSSAGTGVSYEQYF	TGTGCCAGCAGTTCGGCCGGGACAGGGGTCTCCTACGAGCAGTACTTC
TRBV4-1	-	-	TRBJ2-5	CASSPTTTGETQYF	TGCGCCAGCAGTCCAACAACAACCGGGGAGACCCAGTACTTC
TRBV18	TRBD1	-	TRBJ2-7	CASSPPTGGPYEQYF	TGTGCCAGCTCACCACCGACAGGGGGTCCCTACGAGCAGTACTTC
TRBV5-4	TRBD1	-	TRBJ1-2	CASSFPGQNYGYTF	TGTGCCAGCAGCTTTCCGGGACAGAACTATGGCTACACCTTC
TRBV11-3	TRBD2	-	TRBJ2-1	CASSSIAGANNEQFF	TGTGCCAGCAGTTCTATAGCGGGCGCCAACAATGAGCAGTTCTTC